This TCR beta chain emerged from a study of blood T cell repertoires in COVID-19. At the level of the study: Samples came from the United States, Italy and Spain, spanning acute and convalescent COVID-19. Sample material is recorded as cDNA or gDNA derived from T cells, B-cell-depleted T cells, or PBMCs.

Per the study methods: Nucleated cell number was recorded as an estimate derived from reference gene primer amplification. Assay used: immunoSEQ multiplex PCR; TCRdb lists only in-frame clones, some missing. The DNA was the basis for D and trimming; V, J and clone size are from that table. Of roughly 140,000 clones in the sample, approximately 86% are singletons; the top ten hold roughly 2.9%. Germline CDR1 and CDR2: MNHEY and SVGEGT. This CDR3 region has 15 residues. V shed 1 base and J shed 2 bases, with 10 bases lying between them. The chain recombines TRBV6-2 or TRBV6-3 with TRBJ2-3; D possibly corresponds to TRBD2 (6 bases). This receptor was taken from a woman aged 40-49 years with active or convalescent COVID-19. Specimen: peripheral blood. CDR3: CASSYFLADTDTQYF. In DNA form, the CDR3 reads TGTGCCAGCAGTTACTTCTTAGCGGACACAGATACGCAGTATTTT.